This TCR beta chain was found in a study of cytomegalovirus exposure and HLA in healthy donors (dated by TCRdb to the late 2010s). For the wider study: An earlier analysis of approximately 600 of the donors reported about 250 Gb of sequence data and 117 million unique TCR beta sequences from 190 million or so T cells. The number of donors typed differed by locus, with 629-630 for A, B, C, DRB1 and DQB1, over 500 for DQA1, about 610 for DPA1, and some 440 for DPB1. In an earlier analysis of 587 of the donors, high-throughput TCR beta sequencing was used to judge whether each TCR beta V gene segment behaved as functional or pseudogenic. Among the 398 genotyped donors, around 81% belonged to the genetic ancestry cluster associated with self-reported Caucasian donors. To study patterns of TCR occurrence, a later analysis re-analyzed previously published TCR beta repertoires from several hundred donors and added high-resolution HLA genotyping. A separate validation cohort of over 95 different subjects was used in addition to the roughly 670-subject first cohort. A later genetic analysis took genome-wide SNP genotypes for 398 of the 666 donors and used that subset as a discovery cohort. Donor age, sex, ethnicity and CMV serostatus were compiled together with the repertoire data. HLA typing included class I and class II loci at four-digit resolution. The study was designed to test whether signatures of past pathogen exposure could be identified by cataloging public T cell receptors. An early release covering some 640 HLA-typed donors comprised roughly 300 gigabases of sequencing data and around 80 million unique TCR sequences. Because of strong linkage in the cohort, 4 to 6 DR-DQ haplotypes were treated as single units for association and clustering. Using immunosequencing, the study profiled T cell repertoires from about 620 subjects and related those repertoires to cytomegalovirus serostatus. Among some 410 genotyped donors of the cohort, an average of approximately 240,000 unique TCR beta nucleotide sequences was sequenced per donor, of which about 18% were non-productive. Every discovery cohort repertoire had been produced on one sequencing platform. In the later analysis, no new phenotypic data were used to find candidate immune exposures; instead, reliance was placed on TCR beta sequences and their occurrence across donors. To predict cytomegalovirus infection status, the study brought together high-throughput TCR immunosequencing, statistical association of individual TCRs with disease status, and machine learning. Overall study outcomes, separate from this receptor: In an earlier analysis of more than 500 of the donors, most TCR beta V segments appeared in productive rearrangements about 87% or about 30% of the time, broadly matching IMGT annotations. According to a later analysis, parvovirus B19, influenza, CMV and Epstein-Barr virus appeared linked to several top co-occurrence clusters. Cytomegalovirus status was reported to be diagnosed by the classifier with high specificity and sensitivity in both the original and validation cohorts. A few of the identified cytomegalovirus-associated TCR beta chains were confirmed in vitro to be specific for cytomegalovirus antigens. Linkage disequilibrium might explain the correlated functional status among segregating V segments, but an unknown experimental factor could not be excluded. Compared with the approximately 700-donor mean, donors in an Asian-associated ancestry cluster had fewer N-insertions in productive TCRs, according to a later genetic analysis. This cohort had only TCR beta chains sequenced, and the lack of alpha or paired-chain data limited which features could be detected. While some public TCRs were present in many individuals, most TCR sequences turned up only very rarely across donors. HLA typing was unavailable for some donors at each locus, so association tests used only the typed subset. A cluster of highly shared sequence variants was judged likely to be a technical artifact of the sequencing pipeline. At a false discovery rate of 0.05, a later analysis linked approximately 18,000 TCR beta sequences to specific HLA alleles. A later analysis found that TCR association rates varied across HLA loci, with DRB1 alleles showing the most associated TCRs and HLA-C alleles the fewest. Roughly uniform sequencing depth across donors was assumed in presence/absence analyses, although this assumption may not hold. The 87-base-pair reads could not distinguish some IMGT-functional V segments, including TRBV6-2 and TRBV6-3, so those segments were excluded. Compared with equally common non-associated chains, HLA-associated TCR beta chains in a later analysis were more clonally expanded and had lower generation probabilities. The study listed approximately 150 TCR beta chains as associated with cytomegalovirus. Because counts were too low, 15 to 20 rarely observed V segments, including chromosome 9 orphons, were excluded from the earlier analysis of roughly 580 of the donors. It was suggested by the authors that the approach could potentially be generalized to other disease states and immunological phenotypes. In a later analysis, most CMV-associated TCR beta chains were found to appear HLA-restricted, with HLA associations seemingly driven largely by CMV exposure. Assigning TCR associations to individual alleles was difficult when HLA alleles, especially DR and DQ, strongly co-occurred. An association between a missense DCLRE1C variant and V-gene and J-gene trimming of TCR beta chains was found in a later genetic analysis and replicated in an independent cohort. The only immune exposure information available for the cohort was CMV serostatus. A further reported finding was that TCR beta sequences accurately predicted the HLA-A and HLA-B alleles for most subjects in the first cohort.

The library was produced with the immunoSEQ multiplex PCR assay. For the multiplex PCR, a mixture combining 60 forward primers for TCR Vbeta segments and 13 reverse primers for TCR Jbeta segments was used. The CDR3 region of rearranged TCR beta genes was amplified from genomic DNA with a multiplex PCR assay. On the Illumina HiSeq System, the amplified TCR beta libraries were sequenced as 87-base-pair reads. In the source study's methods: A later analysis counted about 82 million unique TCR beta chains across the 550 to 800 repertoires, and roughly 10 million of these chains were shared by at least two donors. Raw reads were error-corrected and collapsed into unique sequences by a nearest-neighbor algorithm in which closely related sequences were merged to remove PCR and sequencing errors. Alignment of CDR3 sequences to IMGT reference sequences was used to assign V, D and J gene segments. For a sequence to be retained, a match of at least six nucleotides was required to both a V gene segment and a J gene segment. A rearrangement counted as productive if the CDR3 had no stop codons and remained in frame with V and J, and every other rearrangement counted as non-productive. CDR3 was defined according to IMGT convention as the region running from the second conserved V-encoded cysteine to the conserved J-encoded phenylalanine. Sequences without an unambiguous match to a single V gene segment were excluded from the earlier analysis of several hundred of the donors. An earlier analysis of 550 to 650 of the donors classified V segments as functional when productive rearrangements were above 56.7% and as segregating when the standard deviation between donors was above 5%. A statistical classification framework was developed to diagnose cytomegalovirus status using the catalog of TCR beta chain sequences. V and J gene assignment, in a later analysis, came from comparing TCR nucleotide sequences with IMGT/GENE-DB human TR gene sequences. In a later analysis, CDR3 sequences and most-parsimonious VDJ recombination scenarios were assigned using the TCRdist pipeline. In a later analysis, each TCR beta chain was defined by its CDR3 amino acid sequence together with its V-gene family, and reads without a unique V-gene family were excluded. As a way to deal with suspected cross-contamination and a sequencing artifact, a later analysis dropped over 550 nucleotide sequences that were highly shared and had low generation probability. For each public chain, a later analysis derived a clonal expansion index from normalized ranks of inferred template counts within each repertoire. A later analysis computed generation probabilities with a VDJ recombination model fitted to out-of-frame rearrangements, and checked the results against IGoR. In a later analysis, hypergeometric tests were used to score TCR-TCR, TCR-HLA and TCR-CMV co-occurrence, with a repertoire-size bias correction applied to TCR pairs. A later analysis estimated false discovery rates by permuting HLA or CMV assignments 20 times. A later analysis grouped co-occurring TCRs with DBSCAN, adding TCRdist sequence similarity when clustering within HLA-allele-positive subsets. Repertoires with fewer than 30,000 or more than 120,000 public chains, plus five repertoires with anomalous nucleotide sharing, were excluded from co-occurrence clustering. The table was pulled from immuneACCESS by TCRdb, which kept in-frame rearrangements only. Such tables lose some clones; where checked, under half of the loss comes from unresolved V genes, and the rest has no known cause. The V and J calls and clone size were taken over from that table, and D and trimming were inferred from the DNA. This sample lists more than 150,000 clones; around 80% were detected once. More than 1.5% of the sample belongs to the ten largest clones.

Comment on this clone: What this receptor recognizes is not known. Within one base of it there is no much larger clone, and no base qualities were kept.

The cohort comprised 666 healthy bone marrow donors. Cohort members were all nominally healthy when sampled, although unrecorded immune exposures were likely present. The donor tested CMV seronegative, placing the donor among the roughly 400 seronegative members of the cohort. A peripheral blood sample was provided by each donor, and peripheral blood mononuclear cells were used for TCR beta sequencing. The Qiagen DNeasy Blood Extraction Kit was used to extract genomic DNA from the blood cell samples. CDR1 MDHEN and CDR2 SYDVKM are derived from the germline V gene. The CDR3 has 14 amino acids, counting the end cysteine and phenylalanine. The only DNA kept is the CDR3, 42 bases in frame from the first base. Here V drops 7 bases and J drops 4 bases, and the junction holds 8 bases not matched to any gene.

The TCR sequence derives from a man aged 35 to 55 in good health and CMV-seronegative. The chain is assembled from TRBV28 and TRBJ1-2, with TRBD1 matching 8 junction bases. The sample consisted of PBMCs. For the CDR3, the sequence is CASTKQDRAYGYTF. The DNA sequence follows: TGTGCCAGCACCAAACAGGACAGGGCCTATGGCTACACCTTC.